These 3 T cell receptor beta chains originate from one sample sequenced in a study of blood T cell repertoires in COVID-19. Sequenced by immunoSEQ multiplex PCR; TCRdb stores in-frame clones only, minus some. The table lists around 200,000 clones, about nine tenths of them singletons. The specimen was peripheral blood. The receptors come from a man younger than 35 with active or convalescent COVID-19.

The chain is built from TRBV14 and TRBJ2-1; TRBD2 aligns across 8 bases. J was trimmed by 4 bases and V by 0 bases; bases with no gene match: 11. The CDR3 is 18 amino acids. The V gene's germline CDR1 is SGHDN and CDR2 FVKESK. CDR3 region: CASSQDGRASGPYNEQFF. The CDR3 DNA sequence: TGTGCCAGCAGCCAAGACGGGAGGGCTAGCGGGCCTTACAATGAGCAGTTCTTC.

The chain recombines TRBV5-5 with TRBJ2-5; 9 bases map to TRBD2. The germline V gene has CDR1 SGHKS and CDR2 YYEKEE (reference sequence). With 4 bases clipped from V and 5 bases from J, the junction kept 21 bases outside the gene matches. The CDR3 extends over 19 amino acids. The CDR3 is CASSLRNRRAGTSLETQYF. In DNA, the CDR3 is TGTGCCAGCAGCCTCCGGAACAGGCGGGCCGGGACTAGCCTTGAGACCCAGTACTTC.

The rearrangement links TRBV7-2 to TRBJ1-5; a weak D match, TRBD1 (5 bases). The CDR3 spans 13 residues. The V end lost 4 bases, the J end lost 5 bases, and 9 bases lay between the germline ends. Looked up from germline, CDR1 is SGHTA and CDR2 is FQGNSA. The CDR3 loop reads CASSWRGDQPQHF. The CDR3, as DNA: TGTGCCAGCAGCTGGCGGGGGGATCAGCCCCAGCATTTT.